This T cell receptor beta chain was recorded in a study of CD8+CD57+ T cells in acquired aplastic anemia. Study-level background: The sorted CD4+ and CD8+ cells yielded an average approximately 3.2 ug of DNA.

In patients chosen for sequencing, flow cytometry had shown CD8+CD57+ cell expansion. This CDR3 comprises 14 residues. The V gene's germline CDR1 is ENHRY and CDR2 SYGVKD. Trimming took 4 bases from V and 8 from J, leaving 17 bases between them. The template for TCR beta VDJ and CDR3 sequence profiling was genomic DNA. Each CDR3 protein gets one entry after TCRdb re-called the reads with MiXCR. The data show some 180,000 distinct CDR3 sequences, 50% to 65% seen once. The specimen sequenced was sorted CD4+, CD8+, or CD8+CD57+ T cells (not recorded which) from PBMCs. This receptor was taken from a human donor with aplastic anemia. The chain couples TRBV10-3 to TRBJ1-2; D uncertain. The CDR3 region has the DNA TGTGCCATCAGTGCCGGAGCCCAGGCTTCCGGCTACACCTTC. The encoded protein is CAISAGAQASGYTF.